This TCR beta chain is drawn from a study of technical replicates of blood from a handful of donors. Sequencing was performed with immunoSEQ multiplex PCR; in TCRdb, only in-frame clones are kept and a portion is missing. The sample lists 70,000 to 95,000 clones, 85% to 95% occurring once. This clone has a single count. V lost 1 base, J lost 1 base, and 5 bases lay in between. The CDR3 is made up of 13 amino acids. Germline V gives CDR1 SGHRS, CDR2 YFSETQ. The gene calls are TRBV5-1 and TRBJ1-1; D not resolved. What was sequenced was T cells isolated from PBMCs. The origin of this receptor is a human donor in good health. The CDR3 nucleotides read TGCGCCAGCAGCTTGTTACAGAACACTGAAGCTTTCTTT. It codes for CASSLLQNTEAFF. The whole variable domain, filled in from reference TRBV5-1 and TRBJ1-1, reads KAGVTQTPRYLIKTRGQQVTLSCSPISGHRSVSWYQQTPGQGLQFLFEYFSETQRNKGNFPGRFSGRQFSNSRSEMNVSTLELGDSALYLCASSLLQNTEAFFGQGTRLTVV.